Presented here are 8 T cell receptor beta chains from one specimen sequenced in a study of blood T cells in healthy people across ages. A sample-barcoded 5' primer and a J-beta primer mix were used in a second PCR of roughly 7 to 12 cycles. TCRdb ran MiXCR on the 5' RACE reads and lists one entry per CDR3 protein. The sample consists of about 1.6 million distinct CDR3 sequences, about 31% of them appearing once. Sequencing was performed on blood. The receptors were gathered from a woman in her thirties in good health.

The V and J genes are TRBV20-1 and TRBJ2-7, with 11 bases that match TRBD2. The CDR3 is 14 amino acids. With V trimmed by 2 bases and J by 10 bases, 10 bases remained unmatched. Germline CDR1 is DFQATT and CDR2 is SNEGSKA (reference sequence). CDR3: CSARSGLAGQSQYF. The CDR3 DNA sequence: TGCAGTGCTAGATCAGGACTAGCGGGTCAGTCTCAGTACTTC.

Here the CDR3 DNA reads TGTGCCAGCAGCTTGTGGGGGTATAATTCACCCCTCCACTTT. It is translated as CASSLWGYNSPLHF. The V call is TRBV5-4, the J call TRBJ1-6; D is perhaps TRBD1 (5 bases). CDR1 and CDR2 from the germline V gene are SGHNT and YYREEE (reference sequence). There are 14 residues in the CDR3. Trimming pared 1 base from V and 4 bases from J, leaving 6 bases between.

This clonotype was detected only a few times. The chain's CDR3 is CASSLYGQGAYEQYF. The CDR3 DNA reads as TGTGCCAGCAGTTTATATGGACAGGGGGCTTACGAGCAGTACTTC. The chain employs TRBV28 and TRBJ2-7; TRBD1 aligns across 11 bases. CDR1 and CDR2 from the germline V gene are MDHEN and SYDVKM. The CDR3 has 15 residues. J gave up 4 bases and V 1 base, and 3 bases lay outside the gene matches.

V is TRBV13 and J is TRBJ1-1, with D maybe TRBD1 (5 bases). The CDR3 runs to 14 residues. Looked up from germline, CDR1 is PRHDT and CDR2 is FYEKMQ (reference sequence). Trimming shortened V by 9 bases and J by 0 bases, and 14 bases separated the two germline ends. Here the CDR3 DNA reads TGTGCCAGTCAATGGGGGGGGTTGAACACTGAAGCTTTCTTT. Encoded protein: CASQWGGLNTEAFF.

This CDR3 reads CASSEGSSGNEQFF. The CDR3 nucleotides are TGTGCCAGCAGTGAAGGTAGCTCGGGAAATGAGCAGTTCTTC. The chain carries TRBV6-1 and TRBJ2-1; weak D call: TRBD2 (5 bases). Germline CDR1 and CDR2: MNHNS and SASEGT. The CDR3 spans 14 residues. The V end lost 1 base, the J end lost 7 bases, and 11 bases lay between the germline ends.

This clonotype was observed many times. The V gene is TRBV20-1, the J gene TRBJ2-1; D not certain. V was shortened by 1 base and J by 2 bases, with 9 bases between the two germline ends. Germline-derived CDR1 and CDR2 are DFQATT and SNEGSKA (reference sequence). This CDR3 has 14 residues. CDR3 sequence reads: CSARAGFTYNEQFF. The CDR3 DNA reads as TGCAGTGCTAGAGCGGGTTTCACCTACAATGAGCAGTTCTTC.

The chain employs TRBV3-1 and TRBJ1-5; D not resolved. The CDR3 runs 13 residues. Germline lookup yields CDR1 LGHDT and CDR2 YNNKEL (reference sequence). V lost 2 bases and J lost 7, with 9 bases in between. This CDR3 reads CASSQSDAQPQHF. The CDR3 DNA follows: TGTGCCAGCAGCCAAAGTGATGCGCAGCCCCAGCATTTT.

The chain employs TRBV9 and TRBJ1-2; D not resolved. The CDR3 spans 14 residues. The V end lost 1 base, the J end lost 4 bases, and 11 bases lay between the germline ends. Germline V gene lookup returns CDR1 SGDLS and CDR2 YYNGEE. The CDR3 region has the DNA TGTGCCAGCAGCGTAACGACTGTACCCTATGGCTACACCTTC. This encodes CASSVTTVPYGYTF.